This T cell receptor (beta chain) emerged from a study of blood T cell repertoires in COVID-19. Original handling: It was from reference gene primer amplification that nucleated cell counts were estimated. The method was immunoSEQ multiplex PCR; TCRdb's version includes in-frame clones alone and lacks a portion of them. The DNA gave D and trimming, while V, J and clone size come from that table. The sample lists 470,000 or so clones, around 89% occurring once. Germline assignment: CDR1 SGHRS and CDR2 YFSETQ. V lost 2 bases and J lost 2, with 13 bases in between. This CDR3 spans 15 amino acids. The chain uses TRBV5-1 and TRBJ2-5, with D tentatively TRBD1 (6 bases). This sequence was found in a woman aged 30 to 39 with acute or convalescent COVID-19. Sequencing used peripheral blood. CDR3 protein: CASSFTGPPQETQYF. CDR3 in DNA: TGCGCCAGCAGCTTCACAGGGCCCCCGCAAGAGACCCAGTACTTC.